This T cell receptor beta chain is from a study of cytomegalovirus exposure and HLA in healthy donors. The CDR3 spans 17 residues. The V gene end was trimmed by 5 bases and the J gene end by 0 bases; junction bases not matched to a gene: 10. Germline-derived CDR1 and CDR2 are SGHTA and FQGNSA. Findings and limits, study-wide: Subsequent analysis found a tendency for first-cohort TCR clusters to co-occur within the 120 or so validation repertoires. It was 150 or so TCR beta chains that were listed as cytomegalovirus-associated. Published work reported that the classifier diagnosed cytomegalovirus status with high specificity and sensitivity.

As for this clone: Its target is unknown.

Among the 110 or so subjects of the validation cohort, separate from the roughly 670-subject first cohort, were the donors. Assay: immunoSEQ multiplex PCR; the TCRdb copy retains only in-frame clones and omits some. The sample has some 250,000 clones, 85% to 90% seen once; the top ten hold approximately 0.34%. This TCR was sampled from a woman younger than 30 in good health and CMV-seronegative. Sample: PBMCs. The V and J genes are TRBV7-2 and TRBJ1-3; 7 nucleotides align to TRBD1. The CDR3 coding sequence is TGTGCCAGCAGCCCAAGACAGGGTCCCCTCTCTGGAAACACCATATATTTT. Translation gives CASSPRQGPLSGNTIYF.